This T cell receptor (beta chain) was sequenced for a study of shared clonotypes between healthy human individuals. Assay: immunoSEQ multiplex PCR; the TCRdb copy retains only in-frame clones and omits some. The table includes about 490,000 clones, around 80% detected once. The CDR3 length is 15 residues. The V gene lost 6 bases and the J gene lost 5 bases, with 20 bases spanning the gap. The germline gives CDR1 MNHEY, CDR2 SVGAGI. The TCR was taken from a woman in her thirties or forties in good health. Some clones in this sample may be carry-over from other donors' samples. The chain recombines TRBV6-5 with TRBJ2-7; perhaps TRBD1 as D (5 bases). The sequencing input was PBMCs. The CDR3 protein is CASSRQQGTPHEQYF. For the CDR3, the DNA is TGTGCCAGCAGCCGACAGCAGGGAACCCCTCACGAGCAGTACTTC.